The 10 T cell receptor beta chains presented below share a single source sample, sequenced in a study of cytomegalovirus exposure and HLA in healthy donors. PCR used 60 Vbeta primers and 13 Jbeta primers. Sequencing was performed with immunoSEQ multiplex PCR; in TCRdb, only in-frame clones are kept and a portion is missing. The data show almost 95,000 clones, more than 60% seen once. Sample: PBMCs. These receptors came from a man younger than 45 in good health and CMV-seronegative.

The chain combines TRBV4-1 with TRBJ1-2; no definite D call. The CDR3 has 15 amino acids. The V and J ends lost 2 bases and 0 bases respectively, with 10 bases between them. Germline values: CDR1 MGHRA, CDR2 YSYEKL. The CDR3 loop is CASSQKATANYGYTF. Here the CDR3 DNA reads TGCGCCAGCAGCCAAAAGGCCACAGCTAACTATGGCTACACCTTC.

In DNA form, the CDR3 reads TGTGCCAGCAGCGTCCGTGGGGCTACTGATGAAGCTTTCTTT. Its protein product is CASSVRGATDEAFF. The chain has TRBV13 and TRBJ1-1; TRBD1 might be the D (5 bases). The CDR3 extends over 14 amino acids. V shed 5 bases and J shed 7 bases, with 17 bases lying between them. Germline V gene sequence: CDR1 PRHDT, CDR2 FYEKMQ (reference sequence).

The chain employs TRBV25-1 and TRBJ1-1; the match to TRBD1 covers 7 bases. The V gene end was trimmed by 3 bases and the J gene end by 1 base; junction bases not matched to a gene: 5. Looked up from germline, CDR1 is MGHDK and CDR2 is SYGVNS. This CDR3 contains 15 residues. The CDR3 loop is CASSDRDRRNTEAFF. The CDR3 nucleotides read TGTGCCAGCAGTGACCGGGACAGACGGAACACTGAAGCTTTCTTT.

In its sample, this clone was seen a few times. The CDR3 sequence: CASSRDRDRGLSGNTIYF. Written as DNA, the CDR3 is TGTGCCAGCAGCAGAGACCGGGACAGGGGGCTATCTGGAAACACCATATATTTT. The chain is built from TRBV7-2 and TRBJ1-3; 12 nucleotides align to TRBD1. Trimming removed 5 bases from V and 1 base from J; junction bases left unmatched: 9. The CDR3 runs to 18 residues. Germline V CDR1 and CDR2: SGHTA, FQGNSA.

Only a few counts were recorded for this clone. Here the CDR3 reads CASSYSQGLWGYTF. CDR3 in DNA: TGTGCCAGCAGTTACTCGCAGGGATTATGGGGCTACACCTTC. V is TRBV6-5 and J is TRBJ1-2; D possibly corresponds to TRBD1 (5 bases). The CDR3 runs 14 residues. V lost 0 bases and J lost 8, with 13 bases in between. Per germline, CDR1 MNHEY and CDR2 SVGAGI.

Here the CDR3 reads CASSLRTGETDTQYF. CDR3 nucleotides: TGTGCCAGCAGCTTAAGGACAGGGGAAACAGATACGCAGTATTTT. The rearrangement links TRBV7-6 to TRBJ2-3, with 9 bases matching TRBD1. V gave up 2 bases and J gave up 3 bases; unmatched junction bases: 3. This CDR3 is 15 amino acids long. Germline-derived CDR1 and CDR2 are SGHVS and FNYEAQ. Full variable domain (missing parts from reference TRBV7-6 and TRBJ2-3): GAGVSQSPRYKVTKRGQDVALRCDPISGHVSLYWYRQALGQGPEFLTYFNYEAQQDKSGLPNDRFSAERPEGSISTLTIQRTEQRDSAMYRCASSLRTGETDTQYFGPGTRLTVL.

The chain carries TRBV5-1 and TRBJ2-1; TRBD1 is a possible D gene (5 bases). This CDR3 region has 17 residues. V shed 0 bases and J shed 6 bases, with 19 bases lying between them. The germline V gene has CDR1 SGHRS and CDR2 YFSETQ. The chain's CDR3 is CASSLGTHHATPNEQFF. The CDR3 coding sequence is TGCGCCAGCAGCTTGGGGACACATCACGCAACACCCAATGAGCAGTTCTTC.

V gene TRBV4-1 combines with J gene TRBJ1-5; 10 positions match TRBD1. After removal of 2 bases from V and 0 bases from J, the junction contained 7 bases not matched to a gene. CDR3 length: 18 residues. CDR1 is MGHRA and CDR2 is YSYEKL in the germline V gene. CDR3 nucleotide sequence: TGCGCCAGCAGCCAATCCGAGGGACAGGGGCTTAGCAATCAGCCCCAGCATTTT. Residues: CASSQSEGQGLSNQPQHF.

The V and J genes are TRBV27 and TRBJ2-3; 7 bases are shared with TRBD1. This CDR3 has 15 amino acids. V trimming: 3 bases; J trimming: 2 bases; junction bases outside the gene matches: 5. Germline CDR1 reads MNHEY; CDR2 reads SMNVEV (reference sequence). DNA for the CDR3: TGTGCCAGCAGTTTTCTACAGGGGAACACAGATACGCAGTATTTT. Its translation: CASSFLQGNTDTQYF.

The chain combines TRBV28 with TRBJ1-2; maybe TRBD1 (5 bases). The CDR3 consists of 14 residues. The germline gives CDR1 MDHEN, CDR2 SYDVKM. V was cut by 1 base and J by 6 bases, with 12 bases left in between. The CDR3, as DNA: TGTGCCAGCAGTTTATTGGGGGGTCGCGATGGCTACACCTTC. Translation gives CASSLLGGRDGYTF.